Below, one T cell receptor beta chain is given with its context. The data were obtained in a study of blood T cell repertoires in COVID-19. Study as a whole: Material from acute and convalescent COVID-19 was sourced from the United States, Italy and Spain.

Germline V CDR1 and CDR2: SGHVS, FQNEAQ. This CDR3 region has 15 residues. V gave up 6 bases and J gave up 1 base, with 14 bases separating them. Sequencing used immunoSEQ multiplex PCR; TCRdb keeps in-frame clones, though not all of them. The table records fewer than 350,000 clones, less than 90% of them present only once. The chain combines TRBV7-8 with TRBJ2-3; the D is unclear. The material sequenced was peripheral blood. The sequence was obtained from a woman in her sixties or seventies with COVID-19, enrolled during active disease. CDR3 residues: CASRVLSQGTDTQYF. The CDR3 coding sequence is TGTGCCAGCAGGGTTTTGAGCCAGGGCACAGATACGCAGTATTTT.